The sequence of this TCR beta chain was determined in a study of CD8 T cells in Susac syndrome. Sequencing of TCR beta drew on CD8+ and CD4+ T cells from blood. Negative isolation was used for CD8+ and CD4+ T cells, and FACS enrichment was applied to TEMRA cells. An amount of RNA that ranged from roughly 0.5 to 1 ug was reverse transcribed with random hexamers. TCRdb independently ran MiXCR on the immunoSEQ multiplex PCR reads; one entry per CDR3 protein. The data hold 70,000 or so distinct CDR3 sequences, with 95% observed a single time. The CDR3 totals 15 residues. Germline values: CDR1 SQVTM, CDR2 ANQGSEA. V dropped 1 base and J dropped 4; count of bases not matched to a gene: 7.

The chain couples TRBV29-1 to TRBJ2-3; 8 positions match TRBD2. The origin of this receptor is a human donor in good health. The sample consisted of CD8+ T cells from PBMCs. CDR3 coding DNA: TGCAGCGTTGAAGGAATAGCGGGGCTGGCAGATACGCAGTATTTT. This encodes CSVEGIAGLADTQYF.